This T cell receptor beta chain stems from a study of shared clonotypes between healthy human individuals. Donors, healthy HIV-negative adults, lacked recent acute infections or vaccinations. In germline, CDR1 is SGHAT, CDR2 FQDESV (reference sequence). The CDR3 is 14 amino acids. Trimming removed 9 bases at V and 3 bases at J, with 18 bases between. Deep-level running was used for the assay. The method was immunoSEQ multiplex PCR; TCRdb's version includes in-frame clones alone and lacks a portion of them. The data hold over 850,000 clones, with 75% to 85% observed a single time. Study results and limitations: Some clonotypes were shared by all four sorted-subset donors, while others were not shared. The non-shared ones had lower generation probabilities than the shared ones.

A word on this clone: The antigen remains unidentified.

This sequence was found in a young man in good health. Some clones in this sample may be carry-over from other donors' samples. The chain links TRBV11-1 to TRBJ2-7; a possible D gene is TRBD2 (5 bases). Sequencing input: memory CD4+ T cells from PBMCs. Noted subset: CD45RA-negative fraction. The CDR3 nucleotides are TGTGCCAGTAGCCCCTCCCCGGGGTACTACGAGCAGTACTTC. Amino acids: CASSPSPGYYEQYF.